This T cell receptor (beta chain) was identified during a study of CD8+ T cells in alopecia areata. Study overall: People stayed on tofacitinib for 6 to 18 months, then stopped the drug for 6 months. Notes on the study in general: Scalp sequencing also captures normal skin's resident alphabeta T cells. Treatment with tofacitinib significantly lowered scalp clonality and reduced expanded CD8+ clones among the top 100.

In its sample, this clone was seen a few times. Its specificity is unknown. Sample treatment: oral pan-JAK inhibitor, 5-10 mg twice daily. Extracted RNA was reverse transcribed into cDNA, the sequencing template. Libraries were prepared by immunoSEQ multiplex PCR; TCRdb keeps only in-frame clonotypes and omits some of them. This table has 250,000 to 300,000 clones, 58% appearing once. Germline lookup yields CDR1 MNHNY and CDR2 SVGAGI (reference sequence). CDR3 length equals 14 residues. V was shortened by 2 bases and J by 7 bases, with 12 bases between the two germline ends. The rearrangement joins TRBV6-6 to TRBJ2-1; D may be TRBD2 (6 bases). This TCR came from a human donor with alopecia areata. The source material was CD4+ T cells sorted from blood, sampled at week 24, from a patient treated with tofacitinib. CDR3 DNA sequence: TGTGCCAGCAGTTACGGATACCGGGGGAATGAGCAGTTCTTC. It encodes CASSYGYRGNEQFF.